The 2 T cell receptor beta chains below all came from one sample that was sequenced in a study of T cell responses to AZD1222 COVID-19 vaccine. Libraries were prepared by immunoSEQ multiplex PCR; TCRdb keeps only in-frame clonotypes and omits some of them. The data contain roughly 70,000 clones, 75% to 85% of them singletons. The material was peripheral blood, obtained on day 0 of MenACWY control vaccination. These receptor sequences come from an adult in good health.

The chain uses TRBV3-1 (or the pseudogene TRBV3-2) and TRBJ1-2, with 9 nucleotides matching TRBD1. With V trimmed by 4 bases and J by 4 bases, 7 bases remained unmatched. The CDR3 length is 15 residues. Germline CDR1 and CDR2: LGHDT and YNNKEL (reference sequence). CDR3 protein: CASSLGSDRGYGYTF. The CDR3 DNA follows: TGTGCCAGCAGCCTAGGTTCGGACAGGGGCTATGGCTACACCTTC.

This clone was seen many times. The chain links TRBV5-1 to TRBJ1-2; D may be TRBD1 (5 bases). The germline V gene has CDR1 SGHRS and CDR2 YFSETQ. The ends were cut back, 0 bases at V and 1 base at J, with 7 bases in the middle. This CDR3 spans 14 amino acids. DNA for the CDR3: TGCGCCAGCAGCTTGGTGGACAATAACTATGGCTACACCTTC. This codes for CASSLVDNNYGYTF.